This record covers a single T cell receptor beta chain. V dropped 0 bases and J dropped 10; count of bases not matched to a gene: 13. CDR1 and CDR2 (germline): SGHRS, YFSETQ. This CDR3 is built from 16 residues. These data originate in a study of blood T cells in healthy people across ages. A second about 7 to 12 cycle PCR used barcoded and J-beta primers. TCRdb independently ran MiXCR on the 5' RACE reads; one entry per CDR3 protein. Among roughly 1.5 million distinct CDR3 sequences listed, 40% to 45% were seen once. The specimen sequenced was blood. The gene calls are TRBV5-1 and TRBJ2-1, with 7 bases that match TRBD1. This receptor was identified in a woman between 18 and 29 years old in good health. The CDR3 nucleotides read TGCGCCAGCAGCTTGGAAGGGGGCCGCAGCTCCTACGAGCAGTTCTTC. Protein: CASSLEGGRSSYEQFF.